This TCR beta chain derives from a study of OX40 agonist ivuxolimab in advanced cancers. Data came from immunoSEQ multiplex PCR; TCRdb stores just in-frame clones and leaves some out. The sample carries tens of thousands of clones, roughly 66% recorded once. Trimming pared 4 bases from V and 0 bases from J, leaving 14 bases between. The CDR3 covers 16 residues. The germline V gene encodes CDR1 SGHDT and CDR2 YYEEEE. The chain links TRBV5-6 to TRBJ2-1; D gene ambiguous. This specimen was CD4+ or CD8+ T cells sorted from blood, taken in a trial of the OX40 agonist ivuxolimab. This sequence was found in an adult with an advanced solid tumor such as melanoma, head and neck, liver or kidney cancer. DNA for the CDR3: TGTGCCAGCAGCCGATCAGCGTACACCTCCTACAATGAGCAGTTCTTC. It yields the protein CASSRSAYTSYNEQFF.